The 10 T cell receptor beta chains below all came from one sample that was sequenced in a study of neurological immune-mediated disorders. TCRdb reprocessed the 5' RACE reads via MiXCR and lists one record per CDR3 protein. The repertoire has 110,000 or so distinct CDR3 sequences, approximately 3.2% of them found once; the top ten carry over 1%. Sequencing input: PBMCs. These receptors came from a woman younger than 45 with multiple sclerosis.

This clonotype was detected many times. The chain uses TRBV20-1 and TRBJ1-4, with D perhaps matching TRBD1 (5 bases). Germline CDR1 reads DFQATT; CDR2 reads SNEGSKA (reference sequence). Trimming removed 3 bases at V and 4 bases at J, with 12 bases between. The CDR3 is 14 amino acids. The CDR3 coding sequence is TGCAGTGCTAGGGGGCAGATCCTTAATGAAAAACTGTTTTTT. Translated: CSARGQILNEKLFF.

This clonotype was picked up many times. This chain connects TRBV4-1 to TRBJ1-1; D uncertain. Germline CDR1 and CDR2: MGHRA and YSYEKL. The CDR3 spans 12 residues. V was shortened by 0 bases and J by 7 bases, with 6 bases between the two germline ends. The DNA of the CDR3 is TGCGCCAGCAGCCAAGATGGAATTGAAGCTTTCTTT. Translation: CASSQDGIEAFF.

This clonotype has ten or more counts. The V and J genes are TRBV21-1 and TRBJ2-7; TRBD2 is the table's D call and was not checked against the DNA. TRBV21-1 is flagged as a pseudogene. The CDR3 has 17 amino acids. The chain's CDR3 is CASRSLGEIAFSYEQYF. The CDR3 bases are TGTGCCAGCCGATCCCTCGGGGAGATCGCCTTCTCCTACGAGCAGTACTTC.

The chain carries TRBV10-3 and TRBJ2-1; 15 bases align to TRBD2. Looked up from germline, CDR1 is ENHRY and CDR2 is SYGVKD. This CDR3 region has 14 residues. The V segment lost 10 bases and the J segment 7 bases; nucleotides outside the gene matches: 5. CDR3 sequence: CATGGLAGGNEQFF. CDR3 DNA sequence: TGTGCCACCGGGGGACTAGCGGGAGGTAATGAGCAGTTCTTC.

This clonotype was counted ten times or more. The gene calls are TRBV5-5 and TRBJ2-3; tentative D call: TRBD2 (5 bases). Trimming cost V 0 bases and J 3 bases, with 11 bases left between them. This CDR3 comprises 15 residues. Germline V gene data show CDR1 as SGHKS and CDR2 as YYEKEE (reference sequence). The CDR3 region has the DNA TGTGCCAGCAGCTTGGCCCCGCCGGGGACAGATACGCAGTATTTT. Its protein product is CASSLAPPGTDTQYF.

This clonotype was counted at least ten times. The V and J genes are TRBV10-3 and TRBJ1-1; TRBD1 matches at 7 bases. The CDR3 is made up of 14 amino acids. Per the germline V gene, CDR1 is ENHRY and CDR2 is SYGVKD. The V and J ends lost 8 bases and 6 bases, in that order; junction bases with no gene match: 12. The CDR3 protein is CAISAIRGGPEAFF. CDR3 coding DNA: TGTGCCATCTCAGCTATTCGAGGGGGCCCTGAAGCTTTCTTT.

This clonotype was counted at least ten times. The CDR3 sequence: CASRRTGANTEAFF. CDR3 nucleotide sequence: TGTGCCAGCAGGAGGACAGGGGCGAACACTGAAGCTTTCTTT. The chain employs TRBV7-2 and TRBJ1-1; 9 bases agree with TRBD1. Germline values: CDR1 SGHTA, CDR2 FQGNSA. CDR3 length: 14 residues. The junction had 3 bases not matched to a gene; V was cut back by 6 bases and J by 1 base.

This clonotype was seen many times. CDR3 region: CASSFIGDTQYF. CDR3 nucleotides: TGCGCCAGCAGCTTCATTGGAGATACGCAGTATTTT. V and J are TRBV5-1 and TRBJ2-3, with D unresolved. Trimming took 2 bases from V and 5 from J, leaving 6 bases between them. CDR1 is SGHRS and CDR2 is YFSETQ in the germline V gene. The CDR3 is made up of 12 amino acids.

This clonotype was detected many times. J is TRBJ2-3 and V is TRBV5-1; D may match TRBD1 or TRBD2 (5 bases each). The CDR3 covers 14 residues. The V gene lost 4 bases and the J gene lost 0 bases, with 9 bases spanning the gap. Germline loops: CDR1 SGHRS, CDR2 YFSETQ. CDR3 in DNA: TGCGCCAGCAGCCGGGACCAGAGCACAGATACGCAGTATTTT. Protein product: CASSRDQSTDTQYF.

This clonotype was picked up many times. The rearrangement joins TRBV7-9 to TRBJ1-2; TRBD1 matches 10 bases. The junction had 0 bases not matched to a gene; V was cut back by 0 bases and J by 11 bases. Germline loops: CDR1 SEHNR, CDR2 FQNEAQ (reference sequence). The CDR3 is 12 residues long. CDR3 amino acids: CASSLAGQGYTF. The DNA of the CDR3 is TGTGCCAGCAGCTTAGCGGGACAGGGGTACACCTTC.